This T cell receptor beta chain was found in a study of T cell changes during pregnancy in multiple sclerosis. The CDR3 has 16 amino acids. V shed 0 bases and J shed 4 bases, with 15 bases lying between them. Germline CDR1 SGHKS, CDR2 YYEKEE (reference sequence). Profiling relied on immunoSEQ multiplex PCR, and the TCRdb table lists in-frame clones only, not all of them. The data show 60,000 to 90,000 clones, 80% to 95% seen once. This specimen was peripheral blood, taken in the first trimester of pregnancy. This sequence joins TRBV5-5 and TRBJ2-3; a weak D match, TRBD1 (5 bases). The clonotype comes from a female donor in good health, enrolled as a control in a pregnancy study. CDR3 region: CASSLGGRVGPDTQYF. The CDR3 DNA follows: TGTGCCAGCAGCTTGGGGGGCAGGGTAGGCCCAGATACGCAGTATTTT.